The entry below gives a single TCR beta chain sequence along with its context. Antigen unknown. This CDR3 is built from 15 residues. Germline V gene lookup returns CDR1 LGHDT and CDR2 YNNKEL (reference sequence). Trimming pared 5 bases from V and 2 bases from J, leaving 15 bases between. Every TCR beta cDNA library bore unique molecular identifiers. Between roughly 1 and 10 million T cells gave rise to hundreds of thousands of cDNA molecules. TCRdb ran MiXCR on the PCR reads and lists one entry per CDR3 protein. The sample shows around 500,000 distinct CDR3 sequences, 30% to 40% of them seen only once. This sample is drawn from a study of post-analysis software for immune sequencing data. Study context: The cohort encompassed relapsing-remitting, secondary progressive and progressive-relapsing multiple sclerosis disease courses. Study results and caveats: Among roughly five TRBV segments more frequent in patients than controls were TRBV5-6, TRBV5-1 and TRBV20-1. Pronounced co-clustering by F measure was evident among identically batched samples. Those with multiple sclerosis, the patient group, showed significantly lower normalized Chao1 diversity than controls.

The TCR was taken from a girl aged 2-17 years with multiple sclerosis. The chain uses TRBV3-1 and TRBJ1-2; D remains unclear. Sequenced: blood. This CDR3 reads CASSYTTTSNYGYTF. The CDR3 DNA is TGTGCCAGCAGCTACACGACGACCTCGAACTATGGCTACACCTTC. Full variable domain (outside the CDR3, taken from reference TRBV3-1 and TRBJ1-2): DTAVSQTPKYLVTQMGNDKSIKCEQNLGHDTMYWYKQDSKKFLKIMFSYNNKELIINETVPNRFSPKSPDKAHLNLHINSLELGDSAVYFCASSYTTTSNYGYTFGSGTRLTVV.